The T cell receptor (beta chain) under discussion was sequenced for a study of blood T cell repertoires in COVID-19 (TCRdb year 2020). Regarding the complete study: Samples from collaborators originated in the United States, Italy and Spain and spanned both the acute and convalescent phases of COVID-19. The prospective study material was composed of cDNA or gDNA derived from T cells, B-cell-depleted T cells, or PBMCs. Subjects who had been exposed to COVID-19, were actively infected with it, or had recovered from it provided the deeply sampled blood TCRbeta repertoires that made up the dataset. The repertoires were released in a freely available public database meant as a resource for research on the immune response to SARS-CoV-2. Samples were obtained from the ongoing ImmuneRACE study (first 160 participants) and from roughly 1,300 subjects provided by 6 global collaborators. Nearly every sample came with metadata listing a de-identified subject ID, COVID-19 status, age in years and sex. HLA class I and class II types, where available, came from metadata supplied by the sample provider rather than from assay-based typing. Broad study findings and their caveats: How much clinical and demographic metadata was included differed by source and by participant, and the metadata was provided uncurated.

In Seattle, one collaborating source enrolled patients while the infection was active and tracked those patients longitudinally over the course of disease. Each collaborating institution followed its own protocols to collect whole blood in K2EDTA tubes. Collaborator samples were shipped for TCRbeta analysis as frozen whole blood, isolated PBMCs, or DNA extracted from either sample type. Taken from cysteine to phenylalanine, the CDR3 has 12 residues. The CDR3 DNA has 36 bases and is translated from base 1. V drops 4 bases and J drops 3 bases, leaving 10 bases in between. The germline V gene (reference sequence) supplies CDR1 GTSNPN and CDR2 SVGIG. About this clone: This clone's antigen is unknown. Base qualities were left out, and no much larger clone turns up one base away.

TCRbeta CDR3 regions were amplified from genomic DNA using the immunoSEQ Assay, a bias-controlled multiplex PCR. The study's processing was this. The number of nucleated cells in each sample was estimated from the amplification of reference gene primers within the assay. Sequence reads were collapsed and filtered to measure the absolute abundance of every unique TCRbeta CDR3 rearrangement. For each sample, productive Simpson clonality was calculated as the square root of Simpson's diversity index across productive rearrangements. Imported from immuneACCESS, the table was reduced by TCRdb to in-frame sequences with V and J called. These copies leave out some clones; in studies compared against another copy, an unresolved V gene accounts for under half, and the cause of the remainder is not known. That table is the source of V, J and clone size, and D and trimming were worked out from the DNA. This sample lists roughly 190,000 clones; 82% were detected once. Approximately 7.8% of the sample comes from the top ten.

The TCR sequence derives from a woman aged 60-75 years with COVID-19, enrolled during active disease. The sequence joins TRBV30 to TRBJ2-7; a confident D gene designation cannot be given. The sample consisted of peripheral blood. Read as DNA, the sequence is TGTGCCTGGAATCTAGGCCTCTACGAGCAGTACTTC. Its translation is CAWNLGLYEQYF.